The clone carrying this TCR beta chain was found a few times. The data originate from a study of blood T cell repertoires in COVID-19. Study-level information: In each case, the material was cDNA or gDNA derived from T cells, B-cell-depleted T cells, or PBMCs.

Trimming removed 5 bases at V and 0 bases at J, with 11 bases between. This CDR3 has 15 residues. The V gene's germline CDR1 is LNHDA and CDR2 SQIVND (reference sequence). TCRdb's copy holds only in-frame clones and misses some; the assay was immunoSEQ multiplex PCR. Of under 150,000 clones listed, about 90% are singletons. Sequencing was done on a sample of peripheral blood. The chain recombines TRBV19 with TRBJ2-1; TRBD1 is a possible D gene (6 bases). This sequence was found in a woman in her 50s with acute or convalescent COVID-19. CDR3 residues: CASSGGSSSYNEQFF. CDR3 in DNA: TGTGCCAGTAGTGGGGGCTCAAGCTCCTACAATGAGCAGTTCTTC.